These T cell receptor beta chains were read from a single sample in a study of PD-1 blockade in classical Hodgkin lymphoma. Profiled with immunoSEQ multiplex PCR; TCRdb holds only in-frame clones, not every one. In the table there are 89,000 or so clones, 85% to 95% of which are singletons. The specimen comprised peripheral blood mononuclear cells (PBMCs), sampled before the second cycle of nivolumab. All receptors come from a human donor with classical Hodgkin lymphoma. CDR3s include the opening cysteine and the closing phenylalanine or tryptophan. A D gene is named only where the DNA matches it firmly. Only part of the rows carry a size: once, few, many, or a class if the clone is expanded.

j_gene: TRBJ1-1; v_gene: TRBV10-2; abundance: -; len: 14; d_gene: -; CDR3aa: CASSEVSLNSEAFF; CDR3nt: TGCGCCAGCAGTGAGGTCAGCCTCAACTCTGAAGCTTTCTTT
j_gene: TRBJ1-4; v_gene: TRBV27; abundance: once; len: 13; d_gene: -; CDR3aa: CASSRGGGEKLFF; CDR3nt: TGTGCCAGCAGCCGAGGAGGGGGTGAAAAACTGTTTTTT
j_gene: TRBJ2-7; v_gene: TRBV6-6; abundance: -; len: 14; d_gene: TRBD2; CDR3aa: CASKLTSGGYEQYF; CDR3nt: TGTGCCAGCAAACTGACTAGCGGGGGTTACGAGCAGTACTTC
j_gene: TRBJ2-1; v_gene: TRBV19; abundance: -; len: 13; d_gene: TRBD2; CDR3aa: CASSSTSTNEQFF; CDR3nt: TGTGCCAGTAGTTCGACTAGCACGAATGAGCAGTTCTTC
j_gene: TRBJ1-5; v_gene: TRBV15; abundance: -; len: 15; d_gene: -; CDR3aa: CATSRDQRGVQPQHF; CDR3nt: TGTGCCACCAGCAGAGATCAAAGGGGGGTTCAGCCCCAGCATTTT
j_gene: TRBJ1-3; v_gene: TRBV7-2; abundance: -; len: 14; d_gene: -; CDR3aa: CASSSDRSGNTIYF; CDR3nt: TGTGCCAGCAGCTCCGACAGGTCAGGAAACACCATATATTTT
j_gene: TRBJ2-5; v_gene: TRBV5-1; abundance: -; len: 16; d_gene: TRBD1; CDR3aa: CASSLDRGRSVETQYF; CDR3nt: TGCGCCAGCAGCTTGGACAGGGGGCGTTCTGTAGAGACCCAGTACTTC
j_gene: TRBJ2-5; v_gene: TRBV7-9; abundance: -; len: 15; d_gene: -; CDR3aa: CASSLGQEIQETQYF; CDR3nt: TGTGCCAGCAGCTTGGGTCAGGAGATTCAAGAGACCCAGTACTTC
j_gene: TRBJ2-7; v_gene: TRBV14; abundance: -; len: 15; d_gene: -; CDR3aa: CASSQDLGRGYEQYF; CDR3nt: TGTGCCAGCAGCCAAGATTTGGGCAGAGGTTACGAGCAGTACTTC
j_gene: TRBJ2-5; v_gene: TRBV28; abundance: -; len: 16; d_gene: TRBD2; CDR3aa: CASSLRLAGGLETQYF; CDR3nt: TGTGCCAGCAGCCTCAGACTAGCGGGAGGGCTGGAGACCCAGTACTTC
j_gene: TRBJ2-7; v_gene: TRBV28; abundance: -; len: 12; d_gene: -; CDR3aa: CASKSVLYEQYF; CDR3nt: TGTGCCAGCAAATCAGTGCTCTACGAGCAGTACTTC
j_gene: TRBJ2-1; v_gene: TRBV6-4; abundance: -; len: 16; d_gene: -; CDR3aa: CASSDSLASSYNEQFF; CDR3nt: TGTGCCAGCAGTGACTCCTTAGCGAGCTCCTACAATGAGCAGTTCTTC
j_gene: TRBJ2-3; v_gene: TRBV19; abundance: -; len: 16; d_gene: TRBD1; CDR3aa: CASTPREQGVADTQYF; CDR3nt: TGTGCCAGTACCCCAAGGGAACAGGGGGTGGCAGATACGCAGTATTTT
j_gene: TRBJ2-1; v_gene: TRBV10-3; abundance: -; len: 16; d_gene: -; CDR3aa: CAIKGRGPGLVDEQFF; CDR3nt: TGTGCCATCAAGGGACGGGGACCGGGATTGGTGGATGAGCAGTTCTTC
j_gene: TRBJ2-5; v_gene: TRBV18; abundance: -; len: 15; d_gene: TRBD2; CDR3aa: CASSPREGRKETQYF; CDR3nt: TGTGCCAGCTCACCACGGGAGGGCAGAAAAGAGACCCAGTACTTC
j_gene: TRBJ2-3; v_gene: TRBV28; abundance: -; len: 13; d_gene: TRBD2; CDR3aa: CASSLTSIDTQYF; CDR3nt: TGTGCCAGCAGTTTGACTAGCATAGATACGCAGTATTTT
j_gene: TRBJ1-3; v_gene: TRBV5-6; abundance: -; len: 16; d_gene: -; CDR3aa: CASSFFRRTAGNTIYF; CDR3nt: TGTGCCAGCAGCTTCTTCCGTAGAACAGCCGGAAACACCATATATTTT
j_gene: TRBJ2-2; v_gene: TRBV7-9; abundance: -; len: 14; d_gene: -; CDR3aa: CASSLFGDIGELFF; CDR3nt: TGTGCCAGCAGCTTATTTGGGGACATCGGGGAGCTGTTTTTT
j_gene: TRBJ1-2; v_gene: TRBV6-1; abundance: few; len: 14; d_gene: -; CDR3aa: CASSGGATNYGYTF; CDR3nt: TGTGCCAGCAGTGGAGGGGCCACTAACTATGGCTACACCTTC
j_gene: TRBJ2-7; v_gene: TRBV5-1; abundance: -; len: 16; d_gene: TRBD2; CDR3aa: CASSGRTSGRAYEQYF; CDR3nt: TGCGCCAGCAGCGGTCGGACTAGCGGGAGGGCCTACGAGCAGTACTTC
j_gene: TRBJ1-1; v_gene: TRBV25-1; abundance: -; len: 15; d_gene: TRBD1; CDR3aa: CASSELGGIDTEAFF; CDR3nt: TGTGCCAGCAGTGAATTAGGGGGCATAGACACTGAAGCTTTCTTT
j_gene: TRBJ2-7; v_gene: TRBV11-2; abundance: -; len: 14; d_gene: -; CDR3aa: CASSLAAVLYEQYF; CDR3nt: TGTGCCAGCAGCTTAGCGGCGGTACTCTACGAGCAGTACTTC
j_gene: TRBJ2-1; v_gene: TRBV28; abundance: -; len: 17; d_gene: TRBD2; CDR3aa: CASSTTRVAGAYNEQFF; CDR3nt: TGTGCCAGCAGCACCACCCGGGTGGCGGGAGCCTACAATGAGCAGTTCTTC
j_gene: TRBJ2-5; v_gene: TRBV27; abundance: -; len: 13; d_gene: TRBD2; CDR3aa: CASSSSGSGTQYF; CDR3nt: TGTGCCAGCAGTTCTAGCGGGAGTGGGACCCAGTACTTC
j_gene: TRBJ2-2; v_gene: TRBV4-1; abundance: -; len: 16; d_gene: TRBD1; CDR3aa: CASSPPGQGITGELFF; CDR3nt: TGCGCCAGCAGCCCTCCGGGACAGGGGATCACCGGGGAGCTGTTTTTT
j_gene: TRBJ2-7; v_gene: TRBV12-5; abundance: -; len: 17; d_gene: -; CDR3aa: CASGSYPRAGMDYEQYF; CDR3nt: TGTGCTAGTGGTTCCTACCCCAGGGCAGGCATGGACTACGAGCAGTACTTC
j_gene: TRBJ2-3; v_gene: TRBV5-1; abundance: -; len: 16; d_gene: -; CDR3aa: CASSLGVSRHTDTQYF; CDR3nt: TGCGCCAGCAGCTTGGGGGTGTCCAGACACACAGATACGCAGTATTTT